These 29 T cell receptor beta chains were all obtained from the same sample, sequenced in a study of T cell repertoires in cytomegalovirus infection. TCRdb itself ran the reads through MiXCR, one entry per CDR3 protein. Counted here are some 560,000 distinct CDR3 sequences, 35% to 50% occurring once; the ten biggest clones make up 48%. Their antigens remain unidentified. The source was cultured PBMCs, collected from culture after CMV antigen stimulation. Receptor source: a human donor in good health (CMV status not recorded). Some clones in this sample may be carry-over from other donors' samples.

The chain employs TRBV20-1 and TRBJ1-1; 7 bases are shared with TRBD1. The CDR3 totals 14 residues. V lost 0 bases to trimming and J lost 6 bases; unmatched junction nucleotides: 7. CDR1 is DFQATT, CDR2 SNEGSKA, per germline (reference sequence). The CDR3 loop reads CSARDRQGQAEAFF. The CDR3 DNA is TGCAGTGCTAGAGATCGACAGGGTCAGGCTGAAGCTTTCTTT.

This chain links TRBV7-2 with TRBJ1-1; D remains ambiguous. The CDR3 is 14 amino acids. The germline V gene encodes CDR1 SGHTA and CDR2 FQGNSA. Trimming took off 0 bases at V and 6 bases at J, with 11 bases between the two ends. CDR3 sequence: CASSLATVPSEAFF. CDR3 DNA: TGTGCCAGCAGCTTAGCCACAGTCCCGTCTGAAGCTTTCTTT. The complete variable domain, with remaining parts taken from reference TRBV7-2 and TRBJ1-1, reads GAGVSQSPSNKVTEKGKDVELRCDPISGHTALYWYRQSLGQGLEFLIYFQGNSAPDKSGLPSDRFSAERTGGSVSTLTIQRTQQEDSAVYLCASSLATVPSEAFFGQGTRLTVV.

The chain uses TRBV2 and TRBJ2-1; TRBD2 matches at 13 bases. After removal of 8 bases from V and 16 bases from J, the junction contained 14 bases not matched to a gene. The CDR3 length is 14 residues. Germline CDR1 and CDR2: SNHLY and FYNNEI. The CDR3 coding sequence is TGTGCCAGCCAAGGGGACGAACTAGCGGGAGGGGATTTCTTC. It specifies CASQGDELAGGDFF. Full variable domain (missing parts from reference TRBV2 and TRBJ2-1): EPEVTQTPSHQVTQMGQEVILRCVPISNHLYFYWYRQILGQKVEFLVSFYNNEISEKSEIFDDQFSVERPDGSNFTLKIRSTKLEDSAMYFCASQGDELAGGDFFGPGTRLTVL.

V gene TRBV2 combines with J gene TRBJ2-1, with D possibly TRBD1 on 6 matching bases. V lost 3 bases to trimming and J lost 4 bases, with 7 bases between them. Germline V gene sequence: CDR1 SNHLY, CDR2 FYNNEI. This CDR3 has 13 residues. CDR3 nucleotides: TGTGCCAGCAGTGACCAGGGGTACAATGAGCAGTTCTTC. Encoded protein: CASSDQGYNEQFF. The full variable domain, its missing parts supplied by reference TRBV2 and TRBJ2-1, is EPEVTQTPSHQVTQMGQEVILRCVPISNHLYFYWYRQILGQKVEFLVSFYNNEISEKSEIFDDQFSVERPDGSNFTLKIRSTKLEDSAMYFCASSDQGYNEQFFGPGTRLTVL.

The rearrangement joins TRBV3-1 to TRBJ1-3, with D perhaps TRBD1 (5 bases). The CDR3 extends over 15 amino acids. Germline V gene data show CDR1 as LGHDT and CDR2 as YNNKEL (reference sequence). V was trimmed by 7 bases and J by 0 bases, leaving 13 bases between them. DNA for the CDR3: TGTGCCAGCACCCCGCAGGGCAGCTCTGGAAACACCATATATTTT. Protein product: CASTPQGSSGNTIYF.

This chain joins TRBV6-1 and TRBJ1-4; no clear D. Germline CDR1 and CDR2: MNHNS and SASEGT. CDR3 length: 20 residues. Trimming took 2 bases from V and 0 from J, leaving 22 bases between them. CDR3 DNA: TGTGCCAGCAGTGAACGGGCCACGGTCGGCCGCTCATCAACTAATGAAAAACTGTTTTTT. This translates into CASSERATVGRSSTNEKLFF.

This clonotype was seen just once. The genes are TRBV4-1 and TRBJ1-1; 8 bases agree with TRBD1. The CDR3 has 15 residues. Germline CDR1 and CDR2: MGHRA and YSYEKL. The V segment lost 6 bases and the J segment 5 bases; nucleotides outside the gene matches: 11. The CDR3 reads CASRHGLQGVTEAFF. As DNA, the CDR3 is TGCGCCAGCAGGCACGGTCTACAGGGGGTAACTGAAGCTTTCTTT.

This clonotype came up a few times. The chain combines TRBV6-2 or TRBV6-3 with TRBJ2-2; D gene uncertain. This CDR3 spans 16 amino acids. Germline V gene lookup returns CDR1 MNHEY and CDR2 SVGEGT. Deletions cut 4 bases from V and 0 bases from J, with 12 bases between. This chain's CDR3 is CASSSDGSANTGELFF. The CDR3 DNA is TGTGCCAGCAGTTCCGACGGATCAGCGAACACCGGGGAGCTGTTTTTT.

The rearrangement uses TRBV5-4 and TRBJ1-1; 9 bases are a match to TRBD1. The J segment lost 11 bases and the V segment lost 4 bases, leaving 6 bases of the junction unmatched. CDR1 and CDR2 from the germline V gene are SGHNT and YYREEE (reference sequence). This CDR3 region has 12 residues. CDR3 bases: TGTGCCAGCAGCCAGAGACAGGGGGAGGCTTTCTTT. Translating it yields CASSQRQGEAFF.

V gene TRBV7-2 combines with J gene TRBJ1-5; the D is unclear. The V gene lost 2 bases and the J gene lost 0 bases, with 5 bases spanning the gap. Germline assignment: CDR1 SGHTA and CDR2 FQGNSA. The CDR3 is 14 amino acids. Here the CDR3 DNA reads TGTGCCAGCAGCTTAACAAATAGCAATCAGCCCCAGCATTTT. This sequence encodes CASSLTNSNQPQHF. The full variable domain, with the rest looked up from reference TRBV7-2 and TRBJ1-5, is GAGVSQSPSNKVTEKGKDVELRCDPISGHTALYWYRQSLGQGLEFLIYFQGNSAPDKSGLPSDRFSAERTGGSVSTLTIQRTQQEDSAVYLCASSLTNSNQPQHFGDGTRLSIL.

The rearrangement joins TRBV6-1 to TRBJ1-2; maybe TRBD1 (6 bases). The CDR3 runs 15 residues. CDR1 and CDR2 from the germline V gene are MNHNS and SASEGT. Trimming took 0 bases from V and 4 from J, leaving 12 bases between them. CDR3 coding DNA: TGTGCCAGCAGTGAAGCCCCGGGGGCGGGCTATGGCTACACCTTC. Protein sequence: CASSEAPGAGYGYTF.

This sequence joins TRBV4-3 and TRBJ2-4, with 10 bases matching TRBD1. J was trimmed by 8 bases and V by 0 bases; bases with no gene match: 10. This CDR3 is 17 amino acids long. Germline V gene lookup returns CDR1 LGHNA and CDR2 YSLEER. The CDR3 DNA is TGCGCCAGCAGCCAAGATAGGACCGGGACAGGGGATGACATTCAGTACTTC. Translated: CASSQDRTGTGDDIQYF.

The rearrangement joins TRBV4-1 to TRBJ1-5; the D gene is possibly TRBD1 (5 bases). The V and J ends lost 0 bases and 8 bases respectively, with 11 bases between them. The CDR3 covers 14 residues. In germline, CDR1 is MGHRA, CDR2 YSYEKL. Here the CDR3 DNA reads TGCGCCAGCAGCCAAGAATGGGGGTCCAAGCCCCAGCATTTT. Protein sequence: CASSQEWGSKPQHF.

The chain combines TRBV4-1 with TRBJ2-6, with D hard to call. CDR1 MGHRA and CDR2 YSYEKL come from the germline V gene. With 0 bases removed from V and 4 bases from J, the gap between germline ends came to 10 bases. The CDR3 runs to 16 residues. The CDR3 DNA is TGCGCCAGCAGCCAAGATAGCTGGACCGGGGCCAACGTCCTGACTTTC. It specifies CASSQDSWTGANVLTF.

The V and J genes are TRBV14 and TRBJ2-7; 7 bases agree with TRBD1. This CDR3 is 17 amino acids long. Germline V gene sequence: CDR1 SGHDN, CDR2 FVKESK. With 3 bases clipped from V and 1 base from J, the junction kept 12 bases outside the gene matches. CDR3 sequence reads: CASSHLGLRDRSYEQYF. Written as DNA, the CDR3 is TGTGCCAGCAGCCACTTAGGCCTCCGGGACAGATCCTACGAGCAGTACTTC.

The V gene is TRBV7-9, the J gene TRBJ2-5; TRBD2 is a possible D gene (6 bases). Germline V gene lookup returns CDR1 SEHNR and CDR2 FQNEAQ (reference sequence). The CDR3 is made up of 14 amino acids. V lost 8 bases and J 1 base, leaving 14 bases between the germline ends. CDR3 sequence: CASEAAGSQETQYF. The CDR3 nucleotides are TGTGCCAGCGAAGCGGCGGGATCCCAAGAGACCCAGTACTTC.

This clonotype was recorded at least ten times. J is TRBJ2-4 and V is TRBV7-9; D could derive from TRBD1 or TRBD2 (7 bases each). CDR1 and CDR2 from the germline V gene are SEHNR and FQNEAQ (reference sequence). The CDR3 sequence is 15 residues long. The germline V and J ends were trimmed by 1 base and 5 bases, with 12 bases remaining between them. CDR3 sequence: CASSLGAGGENIQYF. For the CDR3, the DNA is TGTGCCAGCAGCTTAGGTGCAGGGGGGGAAAACATTCAGTACTTC.

The chain employs TRBV6-6 and TRBJ1-5; TRBD1 matches at 8 bases. CDR1 MNHNY and CDR2 SVGAGI come from the germline V gene (reference sequence). J lost 7 bases, V lost 2 bases, and 4 bases had no gene match. The CDR3 totals 14 residues. In nucleotides, the CDR3 is TGTGCCAGCAGTTACGGGACAGGCGCCCAGCCCCAGCATTTT. Amino acids: CASSYGTGAQPQHF.

The J gene is TRBJ1-2, the V gene TRBV20-1, with 9 bases identical to TRBD1. Germline CDR1 is DFQATT and CDR2 is SNEGSKA (reference sequence). The CDR3 has 13 residues. With 5 bases clipped from V and 6 bases from J, the junction kept 7 bases outside the gene matches. CDR3 sequence (DNA): TGCAGTGCTCAGGACAGGGGTGTACATGGCTACACCTTC. Protein sequence: CSAQDRGVHGYTF.

V and J are TRBV11-3 and TRBJ2-1; unclear D gene. Germline CDR1 is SGHNT and CDR2 is YENEEA. V was shortened by 1 base and J by 4 bases, with 20 bases between the two germline ends. This CDR3 region has 18 residues. The CDR3 DNA follows: TGTGCCAGCAGCTTAGGGGAAGGAGTGGGCGCGAGGTACAATGAGCAGTTCTTC. Amino acids: CASSLGEGVGARYNEQFF.

The chain links TRBV29-1 to TRBJ2-2; D remains ambiguous. Germline V gene data show CDR1 as SQVTM and CDR2 as ANQGSEA. CDR3 length: 12 residues. V lost 7 bases to trimming and J lost 2 bases, with 8 bases between them. The CDR3 bases are TGCAGCGCGAAAGTAAACACCGGGGAGCTGTTTTTT. It codes for CSAKVNTGELFF.

There are a few counts of this clonotype. The chain has TRBV7-2 and TRBJ2-7, with no clear D. The CDR3 is made up of 14 amino acids. Germline assignment: CDR1 SGHTA and CDR2 FQGNSA. V was clipped by 3 bases and J by 4 bases, with 13 bases between them. The CDR3 region has the DNA TGTGCCAGCAGCTTGGCTAAACCCTGGTACGAGCAGTACTTC. It is translated as CASSLAKPWYEQYF.

The CDR3 loop is CASTSRGVREQFF. The CDR3 DNA reads TGTGCCAGCACCTCCCGGGGCGTCCGAGAGCAGTTCTTC. The chain carries TRBV7-9 and TRBJ2-1; tentatively, D is TRBD1 or TRBD2 (5 bases each). The CDR3 totals 13 residues. CDR1 is SEHNR, CDR2 FQNEAQ, per germline (reference sequence). V was trimmed by 7 bases and J by 10 bases, leaving 17 bases between them.

The V call is TRBV7-3, the J call TRBJ2-1; 8 nucleotides agree with TRBD1. The CDR3 extends over 14 amino acids. Germline lookup yields CDR1 SGHTA and CDR2 FQGTGA. The junction had 5 bases not matched to a gene; V was cut back by 5 bases and J by 5 bases. Written as DNA, the CDR3 is TGTGCCAGCAGCATGACAGGGGTGGACAATGAGCAGTTCTTC. It translates to CASSMTGVDNEQFF. The variable domain in full, completed from reference TRBV7-3 and TRBJ2-1, reads GAGVSQTPSNKVTEKGKYVELRCDPISGHTALYWYRQSLGQGPEFLIYFQGTGAADDSGLPNDRFFAVRPEGSVSTLKIQRTERGDSAVYLCASSMTGVDNEQFFGPGTRLTVL.

This clonotype was seen only a few times. The chain joins TRBV10-3 to TRBJ2-1, with D unclear. The length of the CDR3 is 14 residues. V lost 4 bases to trimming and J lost 0 bases, with 7 bases between them. Germline CDR1 and CDR2: ENHRY and SYGVKD. The DNA of the CDR3 is TGTGCCATCAGTGCCGCGAGCTCCTACAATGAGCAGTTCTTC. It translates to CAISAASSYNEQFF.

V usage is TRBV5-4 and J usage is TRBJ2-1, with D maybe TRBD1 (6 bases). Germline-derived CDR1 and CDR2 are SGHNT and YYREEE (reference sequence). Trimming removed 2 bases at V and 4 bases at J, with 10 bases between. The CDR3 is 14 residues long. The CDR3 DNA is TGTGCCAGCAGCTTCCCGGGACAATACAATGAGCAGTTCTTC. It translates to CASSFPGQYNEQFF.

The genes are TRBV7-2 and TRBJ2-1, with 13 positions matching TRBD2. The germline V gene has CDR1 SGHTA and CDR2 FQGNSA. The CDR3 contains 16 residues. Losses at the gene ends were 4 bases for V and 8 bases for J; bases not matched to a gene: 8. The CDR3 coding sequence is TGTGCCAGCAGCTGGGGACTAGCGGGGCCCAGGGATGAGCAGTTCTTC. Protein: CASSWGLAGPRDEQFF.

This clonotype was recorded a few times. The rearrangement joins TRBV20-1 to TRBJ2-7; D remains ambiguous. CDR1 is DFQATT, CDR2 SNEGSKA, per germline (reference sequence). Trimming left V 5 bases short and J 4 bases short, with 12 bases between. There are 12 residues in the CDR3. The CDR3 spells CSAHLDGYEQYF. For the CDR3, the DNA is TGCAGTGCTCACCTGGACGGGTACGAGCAGTACTTC.

This clonotype has more than one count but fewer than ten. The chain has TRBV7-8 and TRBJ2-7; 10 nucleotides agree with TRBD1. The CDR3 is 16 amino acids. CDR1 is SGHVS, CDR2 FQNEAQ, per germline. The J segment lost 7 bases and the V segment lost 4 bases, leaving 13 bases of the junction unmatched. The CDR3 loop reads CASSYDRDRGTAEQYF. The CDR3 DNA reads TGTGCCAGCAGCTACGACCGGGACAGGGGAACTGCGGAGCAGTACTTC.